This TCR beta chain came from a study of control samples from healthy donors and cancer patients. The CDR3 is 12 amino acids. The V end lost 5 bases, the J end lost 5 bases, and 10 bases lay between the germline ends. The germline V gene has CDR1 MNHEY and CDR2 SVGAGI. Data came from immunoSEQ multiplex PCR; TCRdb stores just in-frame clones and leaves some out. The sample has about 92,000 clones, approximately 82% seen once. This clone has a single count. The sequence came from an older woman in good health. Sequencing was performed on blood. The chain is built from TRBV6-5 and TRBJ2-7; D possibly corresponds to TRBD1 (6 bases). The CDR3 DNA follows: TGTGCCAGCAGTAAACAGGGAAACGAGCAGTACTTC. This codes for CASSKQGNEQYF.